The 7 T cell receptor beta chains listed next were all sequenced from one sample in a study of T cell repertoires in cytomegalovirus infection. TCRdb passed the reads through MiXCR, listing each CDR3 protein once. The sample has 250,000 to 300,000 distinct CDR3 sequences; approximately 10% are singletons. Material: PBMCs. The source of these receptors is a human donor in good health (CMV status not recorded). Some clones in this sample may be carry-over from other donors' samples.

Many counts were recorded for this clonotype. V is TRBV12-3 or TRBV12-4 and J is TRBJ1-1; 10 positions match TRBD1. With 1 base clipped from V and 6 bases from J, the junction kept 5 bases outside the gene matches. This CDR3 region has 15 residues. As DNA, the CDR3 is TGTGCCAGCAGTTTAGGGGGTGGACAGGGGGCTGAAGCTTTCTTT. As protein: CASSLGGGQGAEAFF.

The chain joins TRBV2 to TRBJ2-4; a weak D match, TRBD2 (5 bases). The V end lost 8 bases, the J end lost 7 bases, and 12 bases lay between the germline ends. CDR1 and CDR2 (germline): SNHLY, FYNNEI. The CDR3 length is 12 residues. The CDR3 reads CASREGANIQYF. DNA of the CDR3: TGTGCCAGCCGAGAGGGCGCGAACATTCAGTACTTC.

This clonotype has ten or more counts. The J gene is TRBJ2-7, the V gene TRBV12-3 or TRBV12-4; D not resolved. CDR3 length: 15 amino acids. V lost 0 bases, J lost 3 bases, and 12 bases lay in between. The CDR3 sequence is CASSLAPGRNYEQYF. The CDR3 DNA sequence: TGTGCCAGCAGTTTAGCGCCAGGAAGAAACTACGAGCAGTACTTC.

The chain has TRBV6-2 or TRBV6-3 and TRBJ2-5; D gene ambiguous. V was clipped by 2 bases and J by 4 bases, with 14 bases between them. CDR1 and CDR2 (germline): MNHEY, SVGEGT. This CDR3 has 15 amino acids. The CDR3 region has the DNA TGTGCCAGCAGTTACCCCGGATCCCCGGGAGAGACCCAGTACTTC. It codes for CASSYPGSPGETQYF.

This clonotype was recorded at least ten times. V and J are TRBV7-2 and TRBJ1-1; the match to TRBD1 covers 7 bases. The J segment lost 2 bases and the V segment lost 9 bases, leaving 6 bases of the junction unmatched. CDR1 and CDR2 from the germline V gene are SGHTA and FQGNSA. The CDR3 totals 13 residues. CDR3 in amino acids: CASRTGHNTEAFF. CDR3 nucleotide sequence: TGTGCCAGTCGGACAGGACATAACACTGAAGCTTTCTTT.

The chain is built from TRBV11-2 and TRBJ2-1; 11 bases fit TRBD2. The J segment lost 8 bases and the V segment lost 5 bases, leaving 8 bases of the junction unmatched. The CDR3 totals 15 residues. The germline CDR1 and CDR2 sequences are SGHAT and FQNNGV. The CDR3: CASSPSSGRTDEQFF. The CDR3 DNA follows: TGTGCCAGCAGCCCTTCTAGCGGGAGGACAGATGAGCAGTTCTTC.

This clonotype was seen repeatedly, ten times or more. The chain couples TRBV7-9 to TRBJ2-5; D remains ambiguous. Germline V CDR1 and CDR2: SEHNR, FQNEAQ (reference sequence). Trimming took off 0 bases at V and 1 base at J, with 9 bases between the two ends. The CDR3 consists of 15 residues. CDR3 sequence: CASSLAGIGQETQYF. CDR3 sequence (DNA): TGTGCCAGCAGCTTAGCGGGGATAGGCCAAGAGACCCAGTACTTC.